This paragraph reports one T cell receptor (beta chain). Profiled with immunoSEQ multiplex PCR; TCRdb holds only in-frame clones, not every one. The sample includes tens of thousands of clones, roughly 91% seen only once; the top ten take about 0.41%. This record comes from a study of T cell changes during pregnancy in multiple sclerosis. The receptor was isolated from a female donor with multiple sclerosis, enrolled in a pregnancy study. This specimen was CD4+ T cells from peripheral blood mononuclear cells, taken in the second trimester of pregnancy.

CDR3 in amino acids: CASSSGTQVNYGYTF. In DNA form, the CDR3 reads TGCGCCAGCAGTAGCGGAACTCAAGTAAACTATGGCTACACCTTC. The rearrangement joins TRBV5-1 to TRBJ1-2; D gene ambiguous. Germline values: CDR1 SGHRS, CDR2 YFSETQ. The CDR3 length is 15 residues. V lost 5 bases and J lost 2, with 16 bases in between. The complete variable domain, with remaining parts taken from reference TRBV5-1 and TRBJ1-2, reads KAGVTQTPRYLIKTRGQQVTLSCSPISGHRSVSWYQQTPGQGLQFLFEYFSETQRNKGNFPGRFSGRQFSNSRSEMNVSTLELGDSALYLCASSSGTQVNYGYTFGSGTRLTVV.